This record covers a single T cell receptor (beta chain). Its antigen is still unknown. CDR1 and CDR2 from the germline V gene are SGHKS and YYEKEE (reference sequence). This CDR3 is 16 amino acids long. Losses at the gene ends were 1 base for V and 2 bases for J; bases not matched to a gene: 8. These data belong to a study of T cells in localized non-small cell lung cancer. Study-wide points: Uninvolved adjacent lung showed peak T cell clonality, exceeding tumor. Longer overall survival accompanied higher blood T cell density.

Profiled with immunoSEQ multiplex PCR; TCRdb holds only in-frame clones, not every one. The sample has roughly 13,000 clones, more than 75% seen once; the top ten hold roughly 28%. Here the sequenced sample was peripheral blood, taken before any cancer treatment. This clonotype was obtained from a male donor aged 60 or over with stage I squamous cell lung carcinoma. The chain carries TRBV5-5 and TRBJ2-7; TRBD1 matches 8 bases. The chain's CDR3 is CASSLRTGMGTYEQYF. The CDR3 region has the DNA TGTGCCAGCAGCTTGCGGACAGGGATGGGTACCTACGAGCAGTACTTC.